The source of this T cell receptor (beta chain) is a study of immune evolution from preneoplasia to lung adenocarcinoma. Regarding the study as a whole: Top clone frequencies peaked in normal lung, apparently declining through invasive adenocarcinoma. Normal lung had highest clonality; later lesions appeared denser, more diverse.

This CDR3 comprises 18 residues. Germline V CDR1 and CDR2: SGHRS, YFSETQ. V was cut by 0 bases and J by 0 bases, with 13 bases left in between. TCRdb's table, derived via immunoSEQ multiplex PCR, lists solely in-frame clones and lacks some. The table shows approximately 6,000 clones, with 81% occurring only once. Between the mid-2010s and the late 2010s, patients underwent resection in Japan or China. Each case's diagnosis was confirmed by two pathologists on H&E. Details on this clone: Its cognate antigen is unknown.

Sequenced material: FFPE normal lung tissue adjacent to the tumor. This chain connects TRBV5-1 to TRBJ2-6; tentatively, D is TRBD1 or TRBD2 (5 bases each). The receptor comes from a person between 50 and 70 years old with lung adenocarcinoma. The CDR3 loop is CASSLVTGPSSGANVLTF. The CDR3 coding sequence is TGCGCCAGCAGCTTGGTTACGGGACCCAGCTCTGGGGCCAACGTCCTGACTTTC.